This record looks at one TCR beta chain sequence and its context. The protocol was immunoSEQ multiplex PCR, while the TCRdb copy is restricted to in-frame clones and leaves out a portion. The table lists some 460,000 clones, roughly nine tenths of them singletons. This entry is derived from a study of Ad26.COV2.S vaccination and SARS-CoV-2 variants. Study at large: Participant was drawn from the COV1001 Ad26.COV2.S trial arm. Dosing was one shot or two shots 56 days apart.

CDR1 SGHNT and CDR2 YYREEE come from the germline V gene (reference sequence). The CDR3 extends over 16 amino acids. V gave up 1 base and J gave up 0 bases; unmatched junction bases: 1. This sample's treatment: 19 received Ad26.COV2.S at low or high dose, single or two shots; 5 received placebo; per-sample allocation not given. The investigators took samples on day 63 after the first vaccine or placebo injection. The sequence was collected from a person aged 18-60 years who received the Ad26.COV2.S COVID-19 vaccine or a placebo. The material was peripheral blood, obtained in a trial of Ad26.COV2.S vaccine versus placebo. The gene calls are TRBV5-4 and TRBJ2-2, with 9 bases matching TRBD1. In nucleotides, the CDR3 is TGTGCCAGCAGCTTGTGGGACAGGGCGAACACCGGGGAGCTGTTTTTT. Translating gives CASSLWDRANTGELFF.